This T cell receptor beta chain was sequenced for a study of cytomegalovirus exposure and HLA in healthy donors. Broader study findings: The study put 150 or so TCR beta chains on its list as cytomegalovirus-associated. Presence/absence analyses treated sequencing depth as roughly uniform across donors. Later work found that TCR association rates differed between HLA loci; DRB1 had the most and HLA-C the fewest.

Note on this clone: Antigen unknown.

The V gene lost 0 bases and the J gene lost 6 bases, with 11 bases spanning the gap. Germline assignment: CDR1 WNHNN and CDR2 SYGVQD (reference sequence). This CDR3 comprises 14 residues. PCR was performed using 60 Vbeta and 13 Jbeta primers. TCRdb's table, derived via immunoSEQ multiplex PCR, lists solely in-frame clones and lacks some. This sample has some 130,000 clones, with roughly four fifths found just once. The chain is built from TRBV10-1 and TRBJ1-1; a weak D match, TRBD1 (5 bases). This receptor was taken from a man under 40 in good health and CMV-seronegative. Material for sequencing was PBMCs. CDR3 sequence: CASSESRDGPEAFF. The CDR3 nucleotides are TGCGCCAGCAGTGAGTCCAGGGATGGGCCTGAAGCTTTCTTT.